The entry below describes one TCR beta chain. Its target is unknown. This sample was included in a study of cytomegalovirus exposure and HLA in healthy donors. Study-wide results and limits: In a later analysis, specific HLA alleles were associated with more than 15,000 TCR beta sequences at a 0.05 false discovery rate.

The PCR employed 60 Vbeta primers together with 13 Jbeta primers. The protocol was immunoSEQ multiplex PCR, while the TCRdb copy is restricted to in-frame clones and leaves out a portion. The sample yields some 110,000 clones, 69% seen once. The J segment lost 6 bases and the V segment lost 0 bases, leaving 10 bases of the junction unmatched. CDR1 GTSNPN and CDR2 SVGIG come from the germline V gene (reference sequence). The CDR3 has 15 amino acids. The clonotype was recovered from a man younger than 45 in good health and CMV-seronegative. The V call is TRBV30, the J call TRBJ2-7; TRBD1 agrees at 8 bases. Material: PBMCs. The CDR3 sequence: CAWSVGRDRGGEQYF. The CDR3 nucleotides read TGTGCCTGGAGTGTAGGCAGAGACAGGGGTGGCGAGCAGTACTTC.